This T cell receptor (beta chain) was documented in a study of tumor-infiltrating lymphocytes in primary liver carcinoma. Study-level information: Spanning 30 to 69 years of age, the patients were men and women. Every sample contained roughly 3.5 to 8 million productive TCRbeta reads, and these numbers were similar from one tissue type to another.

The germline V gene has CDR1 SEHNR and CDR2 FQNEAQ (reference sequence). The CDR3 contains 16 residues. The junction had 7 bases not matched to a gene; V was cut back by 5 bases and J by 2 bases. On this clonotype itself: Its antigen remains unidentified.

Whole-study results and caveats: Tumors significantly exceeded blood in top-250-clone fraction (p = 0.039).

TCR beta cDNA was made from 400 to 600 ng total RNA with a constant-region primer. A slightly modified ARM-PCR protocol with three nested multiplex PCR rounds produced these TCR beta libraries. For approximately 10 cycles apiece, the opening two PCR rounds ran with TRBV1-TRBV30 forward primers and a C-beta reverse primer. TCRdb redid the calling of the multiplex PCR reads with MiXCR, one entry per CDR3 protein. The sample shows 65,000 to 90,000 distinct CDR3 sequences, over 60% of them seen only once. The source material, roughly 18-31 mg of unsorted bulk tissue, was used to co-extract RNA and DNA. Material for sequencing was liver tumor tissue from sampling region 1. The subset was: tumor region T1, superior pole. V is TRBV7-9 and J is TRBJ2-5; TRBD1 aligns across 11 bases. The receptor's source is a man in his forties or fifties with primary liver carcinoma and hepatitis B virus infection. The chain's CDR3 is CASSLGDRGIQETQYF. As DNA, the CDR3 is TGTGCCAGCAGCCTCGGGGACAGGGGGATACAAGAGACCCAGTACTTC.